The clone carrying this T cell receptor beta chain has ten or more counts. This clone may be a read error of a much larger clone one base away. These data originate in a study of metastatic and nonmetastatic thyroid tumors. The germline V and J ends were trimmed by 3 bases and 5 bases, with 20 bases remaining between them. The length of the CDR3 is 16 residues. Germline CDR1 and CDR2: SGHRS and YFSETQ. TCRdb used MiXCR to call clones anew from the PCR reads. This sample has 3,000 to 4,500 clones, with just over 35% found just once. Treatment of any kind had been given to no patient before thyroid surgery.

The rearrangement links TRBV5-1 to TRBJ2-5; D is unclear. Specimen: adjacent normal tissue. The source is a female donor with papillary thyroid cancer or a benign thyroid nodule (not recorded which). Some clones in this sample may be carry-over from other donors' samples. The CDR3 here is CASSSEIGGGGETQYF. For the CDR3, the DNA is TGCGCCAGCAGCTCGGAAATAGGCGGCGGTGGGGAGACCCAGTACTTC. The full variable domain, rest sourced from reference TRBV5-1 and TRBJ2-5, is KAGVTQTPRYLIKTRGQQVTLSCSPISGHRSVSWYQQTPGQGLQFLFEYFSETQRNKGNFPGRFSGRQFSNSRSEMNVSTLELGDSALYLCASSSEIGGGGETQYFGPGTRLLVL.